This T cell receptor (beta chain) was captured by sequencing in a study of T cells in Graves' hyperthyroidism and ophthalmopathy. TCR beta CDR3 region amplification was performed from RNA transcripts. During a first-round RT-PCR of the TCR CDR3, the HTBI primer set was used. From the multiplex PCR reads, TCRdb called clonotypes with MiXCR, one entry per CDR3 protein. The sample contains 450,000 to 700,000 distinct CDR3 sequences, around 42% of which appear only once. Germline CDR1 is SGDLS and CDR2 is YYNGEE. V was shortened by 3 bases and J by 5 bases, with 6 bases between the two germline ends. The CDR3 totals 12 residues.

The receptor was isolated from an adult woman with Graves' disease, either hyperthyroidism or ophthalmopathy (not recorded which). Source material: peripheral blood or thyroid tissue (not recorded which). J is TRBJ1-3 and V is TRBV9; no clear D. The CDR3 sequence: CASSGSRNTIYF. DNA for the CDR3: TGTGCCAGCAGCGGATCCCGAAACACCATATATTTT. The whole variable domain, remainder taken from reference TRBV9 and TRBJ1-3, is DSGVTQTPKHLITATGQRVTLRCSPRSGDLSVYWYQQSLDQGLQFLIQYYNGEERAKGNILERFSAQQFPDLHSELNLSSLELGDSALYFCASSGSRNTIYFGEGSWLTVV.